This passage covers 16 T cell receptor beta chains from one sample sequenced in a study of blood T cell repertoires in COVID-19. Assay used: immunoSEQ multiplex PCR; TCRdb lists only in-frame clones, some missing. Of roughly 200,000 clones in the sample, 80% to 85% were seen once. The specimen sequenced was peripheral blood. The receptors derive from a man aged 45-65 years with active or convalescent COVID-19.

The chain joins TRBV29-1 to TRBJ2-1, with a possible D match to TRBD2 (6 bases). Trimming pared 4 bases from V and 5 bases from J, leaving 6 bases between. Looked up from germline, CDR1 is SQVTM and CDR2 is ANQGSEA. The CDR3 loop spans 11 amino acids. The CDR3 DNA follows: TGCAGCGTTGGCGGGGACAATGAGCAGTTCTTC. This encodes CSVGGDNEQFF.

The chain employs TRBV2 and TRBJ1-5; TRBD1 is a possible D gene (5 bases). V was trimmed by 5 bases and J by 3 bases, leaving 14 bases between them. Germline V gene sequence: CDR1 SNHLY, CDR2 FYNNEI. The CDR3 is made up of 15 amino acids. In DNA, the CDR3 is TGTGCCAGCAGTTCAGGGCAGCCCATCAATCAGCCCCAGCATTTT. Translated, it gives CASSSGQPINQPQHF.

The CDR3 loop reads CATSDFRQGAADTQYF. The CDR3, as DNA: TGTGCCACCAGTGATTTCCGACAGGGGGCCGCAGATACGCAGTATTTT. This chain links TRBV24-1 with TRBJ2-3, with 10 bases fitting TRBD1. The CDR3 sequence is 16 residues long. The germline V gene has CDR1 KGHDR and CDR2 SFDVKD. J gave up 4 bases and V 1 base, and 4 bases lay outside the gene matches.

This clone has a handful of counts. The rearrangement joins TRBV6-2 or TRBV6-3 to TRBJ2-7, with D unclear. V gave up 6 bases and J gave up 5 bases, with 11 bases separating them. Germline loops: CDR1 MNHEY, CDR2 SVGEGT. The CDR3 totals 12 residues. The DNA for the CDR3 is TGTGCCAGCAGCCGCGCGAGGCACGAGCAGTACTTC. It specifies CASSRARHEQYF.

This clone was observed a handful of times. The chain has TRBV7-8 and TRBJ2-5, with 10 nucleotides matching TRBD2. Germline CDR1 SGHVS, CDR2 FQNEAQ. V was pared by 2 bases and J by 5 bases, with 8 bases of the junction left unmatched. This CDR3 comprises 16 residues. In DNA, the CDR3 is TGTGCCAGCAGCTTATTGTTAGCGGGGGGTTGGGAGACCCAGTACTTC. Amino acids: CASSLLLAGGWETQYF.

The rearrangement links TRBV25-1 to TRBJ1-6; D call uncertain. From germline, CDR1 is MGHDK and CDR2 SYGVNS. Trimming shortened V by 2 bases and J by 8 bases, and 10 bases separated the two germline ends. The CDR3 contains 14 residues. The CDR3, as DNA: TGTGCCAGCAGTGAACAAGGAGTGGATTCACCCCTCCACTTT. Translating gives CASSEQGVDSPLHF.

V usage is TRBV15 and J usage is TRBJ1-2; D is unresolved. Germline-derived CDR1 and CDR2 are LNHNV and YYDKDF (reference sequence). V lost 5 bases to trimming and J lost 8 bases, with 15 bases between them. The length of the CDR3 is 13 residues. CDR3 in DNA: TGTGCCACCAGCCGGGAAACCGCCCAAGGCTACACCTTC. It is translated as CATSRETAQGYTF.

The chain combines TRBV4-2 with TRBJ1-2; 8 bases are shared with TRBD1. Germline CDR1 reads LGHNA; CDR2 reads YNFKEQ. The CDR3 consists of 14 residues. J was trimmed by 7 bases and V by 10 bases; bases with no gene match: 14. The CDR3, as DNA: TGTGCCATAGGGGCGCAGGGGGCGATAGGTGGCTACACCTTC. Protein sequence: CAIGAQGAIGGYTF.

The genes are TRBV19 and TRBJ1-5; tentatively, D is TRBD1 (5 bases). V lost 6 bases to trimming and J lost 1 base, with 13 bases between them. CDR3 length: 15 amino acids. Germline loops: CDR1 LNHDA, CDR2 SQIVND (reference sequence). Here the CDR3 DNA reads TGTGCCAGTAGGGGGCAGGGATCGAGCAATCAGCCCCAGCATTTT. Amino acids: CASRGQGSSNQPQHF.

This sequence joins TRBV9 and TRBJ2-3, with TRBD2 identical over 7 bases. V was pared by 4 bases and J by 2 bases, with 10 bases of the junction left unmatched. Germline assignment: CDR1 SGDLS and CDR2 YYNGEE. The CDR3 runs to 16 residues. The CDR3 nucleotides read TGTGCCAGCAGCCCAGCGGTAGGGAGGGTCACAGATACGCAGTATTTT. Translated, it gives CASSPAVGRVTDTQYF.

The gene calls are TRBV5-6 and TRBJ2-1, with D possibly TRBD2 on 5 matching bases. The V gene lost 4 bases and the J gene lost 7 bases, with 18 bases spanning the gap. There are 15 residues in the CDR3. Germline CDR1 is SGHDT and CDR2 is YYEEEE. The CDR3 DNA sequence: TGTGCCAGCAGCCCGGGTACGTTCGGGATAAATGAGCAGTTCTTC. This codes for CASSPGTFGINEQFF. Full variable domain (rest looked up from reference TRBV5-6 and TRBJ2-1): DAGVTQSPTHLIKTRGQQVTLRCSPKSGHDTVSWYQQALGQGPQFIFQYYEEEERQRGNFPDRFSGHQFPNYSSELNVNALLLGDSALYLCASSPGTFGINEQFFGPGTRLTVL.

This clone showed up just once. The chain has TRBV30 and TRBJ1-1, with 8 bases fitting TRBD1. There are 13 residues in the CDR3. Germline V gene sequence: CDR1 GTSNPN, CDR2 SVGIG (reference sequence). V was clipped by 3 bases and J by 5 bases; unmatched bases: 5. The CDR3 protein is CAWSYQGATEAFF. CDR3 sequence (DNA): TGTGCCTGGAGCTACCAGGGGGCAACTGAAGCTTTCTTT. The whole variable domain, remainder taken from reference TRBV30 and TRBJ1-1, is SQTIHQWPATLVQPVGSPLSLECTVEGTSNPNLYWYRQAAGRGLQLLFYSVGIGQISSEVPQNLSASRPQDRQFILSSKKLLLSDSGFYLCAWSYQGATEAFFGQGTRLTVV.

J is TRBJ1-5 and V is TRBV10-3; D is unresolved. CDR3 length: 12 residues. The ends were cut back, 4 bases at V and 5 bases at J, with 6 bases in the middle. Germline V gene lookup returns CDR1 ENHRY and CDR2 SYGVKD. This CDR3 reads CAISGQDQPQHF. The CDR3 DNA reads as TGTGCCATCAGTGGTCAGGATCAGCCCCAGCATTTT.

The chain couples TRBV2 to TRBJ1-5; 9 positions match TRBD1. Losses at the gene ends were 4 bases for V and 6 bases for J; bases not matched to a gene: 7. The CDR3 has 15 amino acids. Germline V gives CDR1 SNHLY, CDR2 FYNNEI. The CDR3 reads CASSAGTGYLQPQHF. For the CDR3, the DNA is TGTGCCAGCAGTGCGGGGACAGGGTATCTTCAGCCCCAGCATTTT.

Only one count was recorded for this clone. The chain uses TRBV6-5 and TRBJ1-1; D may be TRBD1 (6 bases). Trimming stripped 7 bases from V and 2 bases from J, with 17 bases between. Germline assignment: CDR1 MNHEY and CDR2 SVGAGI. The length of the CDR3 is 15 residues. The CDR3 loop is CASIEGDIYNTEAFF. CDR3 in DNA: TGTGCCAGCATCGAAGGGGACATTTACAACACTGAAGCTTTCTTT.

The V gene is TRBV5-8, the J gene TRBJ1-5; the D gene is possibly TRBD1 (6 bases). Trimming cost V 4 bases and J 5 bases, with 13 bases left between them. CDR3 length equals 14 residues. From germline, CDR1 is SGHTS and CDR2 YDEGEE. In DNA form, the CDR3 reads TGTGCCAGCAGCCGCGACAGGCATGATCAGCCCCAGCATTTT. It specifies CASSRDRHDQPQHF.